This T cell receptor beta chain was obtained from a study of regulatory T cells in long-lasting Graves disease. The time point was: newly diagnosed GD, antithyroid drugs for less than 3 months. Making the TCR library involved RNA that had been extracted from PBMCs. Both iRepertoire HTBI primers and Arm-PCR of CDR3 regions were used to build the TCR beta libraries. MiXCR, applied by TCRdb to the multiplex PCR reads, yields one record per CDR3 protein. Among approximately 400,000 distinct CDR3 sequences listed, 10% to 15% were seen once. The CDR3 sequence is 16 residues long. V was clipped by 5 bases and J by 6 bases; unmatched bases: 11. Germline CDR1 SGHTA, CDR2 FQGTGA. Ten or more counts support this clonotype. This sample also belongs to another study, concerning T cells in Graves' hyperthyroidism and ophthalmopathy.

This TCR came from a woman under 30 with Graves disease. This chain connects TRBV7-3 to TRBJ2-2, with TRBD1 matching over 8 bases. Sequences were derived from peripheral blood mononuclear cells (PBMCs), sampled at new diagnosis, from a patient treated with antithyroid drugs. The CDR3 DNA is TGTGCCAGCAGCCCCAGTACAGGGGGTTATCCCGGGGAGCTGTTTTTT. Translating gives CASSPSTGGYPGELFF.